This T cell receptor (beta chain) was profiled in a study of CD8 T cells in ankylosing spondylitis. Study-level results: A TCR beta motif made of under 10 highly homologous variants seemed typical of ankylosing spondylitis blood. Matched synovial fluid from ankylosing spondylitis patients was reported to be enriched for disease-linked clones.

Between the trimmed V and J ends, which lost 4 bases and 6 bases, there was a span of 17 bases. The CDR3 runs 15 residues. It was by quantitative 5'-RACE with molecular barcodes that TCR beta libraries were made. One entry per CDR3 protein results from TCRdb running MiXCR on the 5' RACE reads. The data contain under 450,000 distinct CDR3 sequences, around 20% of them singletons. This clonotype appeared a few times. Its target is unknown. The sample taken for sequencing was blood, either unsorted or a sorted T cell fraction (not recorded which). J is TRBJ2-3 and V is TRBV12-3 or TRBV12-4; D call uncertain. The origin of this receptor is a male donor with ankylosing spondylitis or in good health (not recorded which). The CDR3 coding sequence is TGTGCCAGCAGTTCCCGCACACACAGATCGGATACGCAGTATTTT. Its translation is CASSSRTHRSDTQYF.